This T cell receptor (beta chain) was recorded in a study of early T cells in non-severe SARS-CoV-2 infection. Study-level information: Sequenced material consisted of bulk RNA (from unsorted whole blood), and chains were unpaired.

The TCR library protocol attached unique molecular identifiers to the individual cDNA molecules. TCRdb passed the 5' RACE reads through MiXCR, listing each CDR3 protein once. Of tens of thousands of distinct CDR3 sequences in the sample, under 4.5% were seen once. This CDR3 is built from 12 residues. V was shortened by 5 bases and J by 7 bases, with 12 bases between the two germline ends. Germline lookup yields CDR1 DFQATT and CDR2 SNEGSKA (reference sequence). V gene TRBV20-1 combines with J gene TRBJ2-1, with D maybe TRBD1 (7 bases). The sequence came from an adult who was a healthcare worker with PCR-confirmed SARS-CoV-2 infection or an uninfected control (not recorded which). Sequencing used whole blood. CDR3 amino acids: CSADQGGNEQFF. The CDR3 region has the DNA TGCAGTGCTGACCAGGGGGGTAATGAGCAGTTCTTC.